This TCR beta chain is from a study of CD8 T cells in Susac syndrome. It was with random hexamers that roughly 0.5 to 1 ug RNA was reverse transcribed. TCR beta CDR3 was amplified by immunoSEQ multiplex PCR. This amplification extended across 54 Vbeta and 13 Jbeta segments. TCRdb reprocessed the immunoSEQ multiplex PCR reads with MiXCR, giving one entry per CDR3 protein. Among about 300,000 distinct CDR3 sequences listed, 75% to 90% were seen once. Germline trimming cut 5 bases from V and 5 bases from J; bases unmatched to any gene: 3. The CDR3 is 14 amino acids. Looked up from germline, CDR1 is LNHNV and CDR2 is YYDKDF (reference sequence). Sequencing of TCR beta covered CD8+ and CD4+ T cells obtained from blood. Control patients had untreated stable or active relapsing-remitting multiple sclerosis by revised McDonald criteria. TEMRA cells were enriched by FACS, while CD8+ and CD4+ T cells were obtained through a negative isolation that was performed magnetically.

The chain links TRBV15 to TRBJ2-7; TRBD2 matches at 13 bases. The source is a human donor with multiple sclerosis. The sequenced sample was CD8+ T cells from PBMCs. For the CDR3, the DNA is TGTGCCACCAGCCGCGGGACTAGCGGGAACGAGCAGTACTTC. Translation gives CATSRGTSGNEQYF.